This paragraph covers one T cell receptor beta chain sequence. Its antigen is unidentified. Generated by immunoSEQ multiplex PCR, the TCRdb table keeps only in-frame clones and is missing some. Of about 100,000 clones detected, approximately 90% appear once; the ten largest clones hold 7.5% to 9.5%. This specimen belongs to a study of T cell responses to AZD1222 COVID-19 vaccine. General study findings and limits: Nearly half of spike-specific TCRs reportedly target variant regions that are unmutated in the B.1.351 and B.1.1.7 variants. Baseline testing showed seropositivity in only 5 or 6 AZD1222 recipients.

Both about-4-week and about-12-week second-dose recipients were combined. The germline CDR1 and CDR2 sequences are MGHRA and YSYEKL. CDR3 size: 17 residues. V lost 0 bases, J lost 0 bases, and 13 bases lay in between. The chain recombines TRBV4-1 with TRBJ2-3; D remains unclear. The sequencing here drew on peripheral blood, taken 28 days after the second AZD1222 dose. This receptor was taken from an adult who received the AZD1222 COVID-19 vaccine. DNA for the CDR3: TGCGCCAGCAGCCAAGAGGTGGTCACCTCTAGCACAGATACGCAGTATTTT. This translates into CASSQEVVTSSTDTQYF.